This T cell receptor beta chain is drawn from a study of spatial heterogeneity in lung cancer (dated 2019 in TCRdb). In terms of the full investigation: Beta-chain transcripts were consistently detected in greater numbers than alpha-chain transcripts, which likely reflects a higher abundance of beta-chain transcripts. In tumor regions, TCR transcript counts showed a strong correlation with a T cell transcriptional module score from matched bulk RNA-seq. Both alpha and beta chains were TCR-sequenced in samples taken at surgery, namely 220 tumor regions, 64 matched nontumor lung samples and approximately 51 PBMC samples. The study linked features of the TCR repertoire to counts of nonsynonymous mutations, which were determined by whole-exome sequencing of tumor tissue. In the raw uncorrected reads, each unique combination of TCR and UMI appeared on average more than ten times. The study quantitatively compared TCR alpha and beta repertoires across multiple tumor regions, matched nontumor lung and blood in non-small cell lung cancer.

This specimen's time point label, per the study, means: sample taken at primary tumor resection. Donors were under 95 patients with early-stage, untreated non-small cell lung cancer from the lung TRACERx cohort. Whole RNA extracted from tumor and nontumor lung tissue, or from cryopreserved PBMC samples, was used for TCR sequencing without cell sorting. A patient was chosen for TCR sequencing only when enough RNA was available from at least two tumor regions. A lung pathologist reviewed the tumor and adjacent nontumor lung specimens before the specimens were selected. At the junction V is shortened by 9 bases and J by 1 base; bases outside the gene matches: 10. Reading the germline V gene gives CDR1 SNHLY and CDR2 FYNNEI. Including cysteine and phenylalanine, the CDR3 has 15 amino acids. The sequence is cut down to CDR3 DNA, 45 bases in frame from base 1. The library was prepared using 5' RACE. TCRdb shows the sequencer as NextSeq 500. In the TCR library protocol, a unique molecular identifier was attached to each TCR cDNA molecule so that PCR and sequencing errors could be corrected. As for how the authors treated the data: Decombinator tools were used for TCR identification, UMI-based error correction and CDR3 extraction. TCRs above a frequency of 2 per 1,000, corresponding to the top 1% of the tumor frequency distribution, were defined as expanded. Expanded tumor TCRs were classed as regional if statistically deemed absent (corrected P<0.05) from at least one tumor region, otherwise ubiquitous. Renyi diversity was computed with the R vegan package after each repertoire had been subsampled 100 times to 5,000 TCRs. CDR3 similarity networks were built from amino acid triplet string-kernel similarity, connecting CDR3s with pairwise similarity above 0.82. Clones were called with MiXCR by TCRdb after fastp trimmed the public reads at Q25, and only in-frame beta chains were retained. Every entry covers one CDR3 protein and lists the most common genes and DNA from its rows. Clone size and V and J calls follow TCRdb, not the original study. For this sample there are about 9,800 distinct CDR3 sequences; roughly 50% appear just once. The top ten hold more than 25% of the sample.

This clonotype was detected only a few times. Its binding antigen is unknown. Base qualities are not at hand, and no much larger clone is one base apart. This beta chain is a stray read from a library made for alpha chains; its abundance is not meaningful. Points the paper makes about the study in general: The count of ubiquitous expanded TCRs correlated with the count of ubiquitous nonsynonymous mutations, and the count of regional expanded TCRs correlated with the count of regional nonsynonymous mutations. Estimated TCR-seq coverage of tumor T cells was only 5.5% to 8% for alpha chains and approximately 14% for beta chains. The tumor nonsynonymous mutation count correlated with the number of expanded alpha and beta TCRs within the tumor. Additional single-cell paired TCR alpha and beta sequencing was considered necessary to confirm, at a functional level, the hypothesis that regional TCRs recognize regional mutations.

This specimen consisted of lung tumor tissue, obtained at surgery. The chain couples TRBV2 to TRBJ2-3, with 7 middle bases fitting TRBD2. The source of this sequence is a female donor with early-stage non-small cell lung cancer. The sequenced DNA is TGTGCCAGTTCTCCAAGCGGGGTGGGCACAGATACGCAGTATTTT. Its coded protein is CASSPSGVGTDTQYF.